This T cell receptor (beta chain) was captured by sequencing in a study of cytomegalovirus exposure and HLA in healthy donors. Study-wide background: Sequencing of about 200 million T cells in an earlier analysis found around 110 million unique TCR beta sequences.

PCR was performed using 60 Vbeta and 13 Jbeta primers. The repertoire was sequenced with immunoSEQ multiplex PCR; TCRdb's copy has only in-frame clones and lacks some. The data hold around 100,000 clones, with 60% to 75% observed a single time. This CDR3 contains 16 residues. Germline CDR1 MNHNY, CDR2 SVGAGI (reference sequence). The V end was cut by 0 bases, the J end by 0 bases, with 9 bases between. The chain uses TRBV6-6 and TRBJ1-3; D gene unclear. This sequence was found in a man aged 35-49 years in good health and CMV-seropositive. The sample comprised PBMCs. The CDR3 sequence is CASSYSALSSGNTIYF. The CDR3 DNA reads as TGTGCCAGCAGTTACTCTGCGTTGAGCTCTGGAAACACCATATATTTT.